The next 6 T cell receptor beta chains were all read from a single sample in a study of T cell responses to AZD1222 COVID-19 vaccine. Using immunoSEQ multiplex PCR, the repertoire was profiled, and TCRdb retains in-frame clones only, with some absent. The table has 150,000 to 200,000 clones, roughly 91% seen once. This material consisted of peripheral blood, taken 28 days after the second AZD1222 dose. The receptors derive from an adult who received the AZD1222 COVID-19 vaccine.

This chain connects TRBV6-1 to TRBJ2-1; 7 positions agree with TRBD1. Germline CDR1 and CDR2: MNHNS and SASEGT. The CDR3 covers 13 residues. With V trimmed by 2 bases and J by 6 bases, 1 base remained unmatched. The CDR3 here is CASSERTGNEQFF. CDR3 bases: TGTGCCAGCAGTGAACGGACAGGCAATGAGCAGTTCTTC.

The chain uses TRBV3-1 (or the pseudogene TRBV3-2) and TRBJ2-3; 7 bases map to TRBD1. Losses at the gene ends were 5 bases for V and 3 bases for J; bases not matched to a gene: 11. Per the germline V gene, CDR1 is LGHDT and CDR2 is YNNKEL (reference sequence). This CDR3 has 16 amino acids. In nucleotides, the CDR3 is TGTGCCAGCAGCGGTGACAGGGTGGCTCAGACAGATACGCAGTATTTT. Its protein is CASSGDRVAQTDTQYF.

V and J are TRBV6-2 or TRBV6-3 and TRBJ2-1, with D possibly being TRBD2 (5 bases). Germline-derived CDR1 and CDR2 are MNHEY and SVGEGT. V lost 1 base and J lost 5, with 6 bases in between. The CDR3 runs 13 residues. The DNA for the CDR3 is TGTGCCAGCAGTTACTTCGGGGACAATGAGCAGTTCTTC. It is translated as CASSYFGDNEQFF.

The J gene is TRBJ2-1, the V gene TRBV19, with D maybe TRBD2 (5 bases). From germline, CDR1 is LNHDA and CDR2 SQIVND (reference sequence). There are 17 residues in the CDR3. The germline V and J ends were trimmed by 5 bases and 0 bases, with 17 bases remaining between them. CDR3 nucleotides: TGTGCCAGTAGTTTTATCGGACTGCCGAGCTCCTACAATGAGCAGTTCTTC. Protein: CASSFIGLPSSYNEQFF.

V and J are TRBV2 and TRBJ2-3, with 9 bases aligning to TRBD1. V gave up 6 bases and J gave up 13 bases; unmatched junction bases: 20. This CDR3 is built from 16 residues. Germline V CDR1 and CDR2: SNHLY, FYNNEI. The CDR3 loop is CASSADGTGRALEEYF. The CDR3 DNA sequence: TGTGCCAGCAGCGCTGATGGGACAGGGAGGGCCCTAGAGGAGTATTTT.

The chain carries TRBV5-1 and TRBJ1-1; the match to TRBD1 covers 8 bases. V shed 5 bases, J shed 4 bases, and the junction held 10 bases outside the gene matches. Germline assignment: CDR1 SGHRS and CDR2 YFSETQ. The CDR3 extends over 15 amino acids. The chain's CDR3 is CASREQGARGTEAFF. Written as DNA, the CDR3 is TGCGCCAGCAGGGAGCAGGGGGCGCGAGGCACTGAAGCTTTCTTT.